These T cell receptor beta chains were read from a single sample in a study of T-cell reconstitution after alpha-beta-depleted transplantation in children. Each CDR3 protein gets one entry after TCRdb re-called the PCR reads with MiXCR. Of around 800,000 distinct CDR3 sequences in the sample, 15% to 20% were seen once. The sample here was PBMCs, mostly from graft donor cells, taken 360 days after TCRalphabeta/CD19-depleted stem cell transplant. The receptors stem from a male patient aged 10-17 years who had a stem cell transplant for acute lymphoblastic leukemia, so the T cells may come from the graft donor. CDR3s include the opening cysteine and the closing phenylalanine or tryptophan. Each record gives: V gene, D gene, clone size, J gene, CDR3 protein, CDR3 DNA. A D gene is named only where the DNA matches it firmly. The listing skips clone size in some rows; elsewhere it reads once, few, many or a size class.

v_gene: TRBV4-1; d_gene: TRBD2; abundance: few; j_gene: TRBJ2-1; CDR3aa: CASSQDPGTSEYNEQFF; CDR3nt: TGCGCCAGCAGCCAAGATCCCGGGACTAGCGAGTACAATGAGCAGTTCTTC
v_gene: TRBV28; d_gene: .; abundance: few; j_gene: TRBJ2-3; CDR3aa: CASSLGLAVDGTQYF; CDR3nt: TGTGCCAGCAGTTTAGGACTTGCTGTGGACGGTACGCAGTATTTT
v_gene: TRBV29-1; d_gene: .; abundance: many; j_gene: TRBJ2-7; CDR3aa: CSVDTGYEQYF; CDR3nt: TGCAGCGTTGACACGGGCTACGAGCAGTACTTC
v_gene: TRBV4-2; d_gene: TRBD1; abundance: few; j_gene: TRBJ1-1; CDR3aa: CASSQDLLWQGEGNTEAFF; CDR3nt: TGTGCCAGCAGCCAAGACCTTCTATGGCAGGGGGAAGGGAACACTGAAGCTTTCTTT
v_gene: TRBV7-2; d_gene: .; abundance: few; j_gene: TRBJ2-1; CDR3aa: CASSLAVAAGLEQFF; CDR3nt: TGTGCCAGCAGCTTAGCTGTGGCGGCGGGATTGGAGCAGTTCTTC
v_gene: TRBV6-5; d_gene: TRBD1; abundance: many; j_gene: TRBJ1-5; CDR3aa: CASSYSRTGGNQPQHF; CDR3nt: TGTGCCAGCAGTTACTCGAGGACAGGGGGCAATCAGCCCCAGCATTTT
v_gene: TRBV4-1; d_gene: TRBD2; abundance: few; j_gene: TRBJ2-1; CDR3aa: CASSQVASGNEQFF; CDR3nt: TGCGCCAGCAGCCAAGTGGCTAGCGGCAATGAGCAGTTCTTC
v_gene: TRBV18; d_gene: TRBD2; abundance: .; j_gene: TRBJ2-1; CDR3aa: CASSPLRRGRLSYNEQFF; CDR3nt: TGTGCCAGCTCACCACTGAGGCGCGGGAGGCTTTCCTACAATGAGCAGTTCTTC
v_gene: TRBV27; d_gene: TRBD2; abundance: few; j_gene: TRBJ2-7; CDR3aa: CASSPQGTSGRPYF; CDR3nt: TGTGCCAGCAGTCCTCAGGGGACTAGCGGCCGGCCGTACTTC
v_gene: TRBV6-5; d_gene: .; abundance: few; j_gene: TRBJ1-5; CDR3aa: CASSYSFGGSNQPQHF; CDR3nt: TGTGCCAGCAGTTACTCATTTGGGGGCAGCAATCAGCCCCAGCATTTT
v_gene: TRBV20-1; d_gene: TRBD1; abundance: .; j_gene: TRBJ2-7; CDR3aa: CSATDAFRDRDNEQYF; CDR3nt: TGCAGTGCTACTGACGCATTCCGGGACAGGGACAACGAGCAGTACTTC
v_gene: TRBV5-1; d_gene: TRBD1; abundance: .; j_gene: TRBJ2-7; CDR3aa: CASSSIGTGYEQYF; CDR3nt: TGCGCCAGCAGCTCGATCGGGACAGGCTACGAGCAGTACTTC
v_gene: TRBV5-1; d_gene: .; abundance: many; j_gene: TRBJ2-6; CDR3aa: CASSLDGNSGANVLTF; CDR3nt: TGCGCCAGCAGCTTGGACGGGAACTCTGGGGCCAACGTCCTGACTTTC
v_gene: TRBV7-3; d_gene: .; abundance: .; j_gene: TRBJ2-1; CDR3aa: CASSSTGAPYNEQFF; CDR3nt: TGTGCCAGCAGCTCCACAGGTGCCCCCTACAATGAGCAGTTCTTC
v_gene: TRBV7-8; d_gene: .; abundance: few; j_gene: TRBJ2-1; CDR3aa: CASSFEYSLNEQFF; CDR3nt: TGTGCCAGCAGCTTTGAATACTCCCTTAATGAGCAGTTCTTC
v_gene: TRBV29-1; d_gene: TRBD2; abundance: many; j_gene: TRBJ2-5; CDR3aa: CSAAGLVGETQYF; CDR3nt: TGCAGCGCAGCCGGACTAGTTGGTGAGACCCAGTACTTC
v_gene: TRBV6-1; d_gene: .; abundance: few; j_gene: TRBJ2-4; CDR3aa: CASSEFKQGLFENIQYF; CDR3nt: TGTGCCAGCAGTGAATTCAAGCAGGGCCTTTTCGAAAACATTCAGTACTTC
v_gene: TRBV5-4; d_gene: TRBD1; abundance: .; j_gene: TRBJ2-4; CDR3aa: CASSSGQGYGKNIQCF; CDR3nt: TGTGCCAGCAGCTCGGGACAGGGGTATGGCAAAAACATTCAGTGCTTC
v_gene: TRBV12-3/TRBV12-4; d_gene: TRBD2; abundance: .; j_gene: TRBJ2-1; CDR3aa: CASSIRTLAGSSYNEQFF; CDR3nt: TGTGCCAGCAGTATCCGAACCTTAGCGGGATCCTCCTACAATGAGCAGTTCTTC
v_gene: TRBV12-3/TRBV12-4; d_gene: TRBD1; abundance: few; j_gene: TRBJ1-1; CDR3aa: CASSLRDRFVMNTEAFF; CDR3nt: TGTGCCAGCAGTCTAAGGGACAGGTTCGTGATGAACACTGAAGCTTTCTTT
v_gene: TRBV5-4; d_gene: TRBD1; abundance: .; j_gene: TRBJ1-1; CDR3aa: CASSLRGRSYIGGRLEAFF; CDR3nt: TGTGCCAGCAGCTTGCGGGGTCGGTCATATATAGGGGGCCGTCTTGAAGCTTTCTTT
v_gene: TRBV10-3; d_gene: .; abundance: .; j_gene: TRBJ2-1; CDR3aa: CAIRHDAIIFSSYNEQFF; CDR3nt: TGTGCCATCAGGCACGATGCGATCATTTTCAGCTCCTACAATGAGCAGTTCTTC
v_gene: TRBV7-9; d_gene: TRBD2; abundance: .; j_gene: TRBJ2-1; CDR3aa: CASSLRRGTSGSNEQFF; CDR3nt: TGTGCCAGCAGCTTACGCAGAGGGACTAGCGGGAGCAATGAGCAGTTCTTC
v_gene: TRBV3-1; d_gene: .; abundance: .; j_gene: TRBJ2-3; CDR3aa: CASSQTREAQYF; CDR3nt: TGTGCCAGCAGCCAAACGCGGGAAGCGCAGTATTTT
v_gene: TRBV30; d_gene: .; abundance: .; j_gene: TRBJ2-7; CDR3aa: CAWSEPGQFYEQYF; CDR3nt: TGTGCCTGGAGTGAACCGGGGCAGTTCTACGAGCAGTACTTC
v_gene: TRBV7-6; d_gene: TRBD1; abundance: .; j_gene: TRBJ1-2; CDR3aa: CASSLGGTESYGYTF; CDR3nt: TGTGCCAGCAGCTTGGGTGGGACAGAAAGCTATGGCTACACCTTC